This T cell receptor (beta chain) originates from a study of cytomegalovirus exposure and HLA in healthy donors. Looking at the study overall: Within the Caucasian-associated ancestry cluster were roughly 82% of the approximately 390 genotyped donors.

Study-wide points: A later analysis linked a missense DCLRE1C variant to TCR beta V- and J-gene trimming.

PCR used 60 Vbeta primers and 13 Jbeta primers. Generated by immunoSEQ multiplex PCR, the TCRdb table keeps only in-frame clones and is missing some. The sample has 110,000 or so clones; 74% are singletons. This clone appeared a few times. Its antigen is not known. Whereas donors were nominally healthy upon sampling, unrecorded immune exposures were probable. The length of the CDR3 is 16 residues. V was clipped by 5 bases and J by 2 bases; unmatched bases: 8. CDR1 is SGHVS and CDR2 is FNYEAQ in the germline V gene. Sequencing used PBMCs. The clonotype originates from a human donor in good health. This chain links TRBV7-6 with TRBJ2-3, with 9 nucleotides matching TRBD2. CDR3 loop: CASSPGLALPTDTQYF. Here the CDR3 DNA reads TGTGCCAGCAGCCCAGGACTAGCGCTCCCCACAGATACGCAGTATTTT.